A selection of T cell receptor beta chains follows, all from one sample in a study of T cell responses to AZD1222 COVID-19 vaccine. Sequencing was performed with immunoSEQ multiplex PCR; in TCRdb, only in-frame clones are kept and a portion is missing. The table has 130,000 or so clones, 70% to 90% seen once. The starting material was peripheral blood, obtained on day 0 of AZD1222 vaccination. These receptors all come from an adult in good health. Both conserved end residues are part of each CDR3.

j_gene: TRBJ1-2
len: 16
v_gene: TRBV4-3
CDR3aa: CASSQARGDRGAPVAF

j_gene: TRBJ2-5
len: 14
v_gene: TRBV6-4
CDR3aa: CASSERAGEETQYF

j_gene: TRBJ1-1
len: 14
v_gene: TRBV6-5
CDR3aa: CASTPVSDALEAFF

j_gene: TRBJ1-1
len: 13
v_gene: TRBV7-9
CDR3aa: CASSLDLNTEAFF

j_gene: TRBJ1-2
len: 13
v_gene: TRBV11-2
CDR3aa: CASSHSDSYGYTF

j_gene: TRBJ1-6
len: 13
v_gene: TRBV6-5
CDR3aa: CASSRTGERPLHF

j_gene: TRBJ2-1
len: 12
v_gene: TRBV27
CDR3aa: CAGWNSYNEQFF

j_gene: TRBJ2-5
len: 12
v_gene: TRBV29-1
CDR3aa: CSVDAGQETQYF

j_gene: TRBJ1-2
len: 13
v_gene: TRBV5-5
CDR3aa: CASSLVSGFGYTF

j_gene: TRBJ2-3
len: 13
v_gene: TRBV28
CDR3aa: CASSLDSTDTQYF

j_gene: TRBJ2-5
len: 15
v_gene: TRBV9
CDR3aa: CASSVGPADHETQYF

j_gene: TRBJ2-5
len: 16
v_gene: TRBV6-7
CDR3aa: CASHPLLASRAETQYF

j_gene: TRBJ1-1
len: 13
v_gene: TRBV10-3
CDR3aa: CAIRRDSETEAFF

j_gene: TRBJ2-2
len: 14
v_gene: TRBV6-5
CDR3aa: CASKDSANTGELFF

j_gene: TRBJ2-4
len: 12
v_gene: TRBV28
CDR3aa: CASRGTEIIQYF

j_gene: TRBJ1-5
len: 14
v_gene: TRBV7-2
CDR3aa: CASSYGQGLQPQHF

j_gene: TRBJ1-4
len: 16
v_gene: TRBV25-1
CDR3aa: CASSEYGRATNEKLFF

j_gene: TRBJ2-5
len: 15
v_gene: TRBV7-6
CDR3aa: CASSSKTGNWETQYF

j_gene: TRBJ2-1
len: 16
v_gene: TRBV4-1
CDR3aa: CASSPLRGTPRGEQFF

j_gene: TRBJ2-5
len: 15
v_gene: TRBV30
CDR3aa: CASNGVAGYIETQYF

j_gene: TRBJ2-7
len: 14
v_gene: TRBV30
CDR3aa: CAWSVQLAGGEQYF

j_gene: TRBJ2-7
len: 16
v_gene: TRBV4-1
CDR3aa: CASSQFGQEFSYEQYF

j_gene: TRBJ1-5
len: 13
v_gene: TRBV7-2
CDR3aa: CASSLVWTQPQHF

j_gene: TRBJ2-7
len: 13
v_gene: TRBV29-1
CDR3aa: CSVPLEDSYEQYF

j_gene: TRBJ1-2
len: 13
v_gene: TRBV12-3/TRBV12-4
CDR3aa: CASSGQGAYGYTF

j_gene: TRBJ1-5
len: 15
v_gene: TRBV27
CDR3aa: CASRRGQGFNQPQHF

j_gene: TRBJ1-5
len: 16
v_gene: TRBV5-4
CDR3aa: CASSFGGGGASQPQHF

j_gene: TRBJ1-2
len: 13
v_gene: TRBV6-5
CDR3aa: CASHPGHNYGYTF

j_gene: TRBJ2-3
len: 16
v_gene: TRBV27
CDR3aa: CASSLSRVPPVHTQYF

j_gene: TRBJ1-2
len: 14
v_gene: TRBV29-1
CDR3aa: CSVEEQGDISGYTF

j_gene: TRBJ2-3
len: 16
v_gene: TRBV5-1
CDR3aa: CASSPVEAGGANTQYF

j_gene: TRBJ1-2
len: 14
v_gene: TRBV5-6
CDR3aa: CASSLPGNREFDTF

j_gene: TRBJ2-5
len: 15
v_gene: TRBV15
CDR3aa: CATSRDLQKQETQYF

j_gene: TRBJ2-2
len: 13
v_gene: TRBV12-3/TRBV12-4
CDR3aa: CASSFRGTGELFF

j_gene: TRBJ1-2
len: 15
v_gene: TRBV4-1
CDR3aa: CASSQVGQGNYGYTF

j_gene: TRBJ2-4
len: 14
v_gene: TRBV5-1
CDR3aa: CASSAQGAKNIQYF

j_gene: TRBJ1-1
len: 14
v_gene: TRBV10-3
CDR3aa: CAISESGRNTEAFF

j_gene: TRBJ1-4
len: 15
v_gene: TRBV6-1
CDR3aa: CASSEDWDSGEKLFF